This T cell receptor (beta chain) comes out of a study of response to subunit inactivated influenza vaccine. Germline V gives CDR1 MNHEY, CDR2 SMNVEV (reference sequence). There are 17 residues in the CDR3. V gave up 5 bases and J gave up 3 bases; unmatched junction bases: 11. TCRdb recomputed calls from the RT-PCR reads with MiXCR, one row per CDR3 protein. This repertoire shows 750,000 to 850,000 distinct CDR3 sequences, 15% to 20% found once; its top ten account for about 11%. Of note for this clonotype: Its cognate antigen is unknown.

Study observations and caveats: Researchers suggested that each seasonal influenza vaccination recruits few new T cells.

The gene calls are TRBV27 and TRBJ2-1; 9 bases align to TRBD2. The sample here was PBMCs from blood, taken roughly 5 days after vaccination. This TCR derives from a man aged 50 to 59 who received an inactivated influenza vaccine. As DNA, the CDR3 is TGTGCCAGCAGTCCCCTTAGCGGGAGTGAGGGCTACAATGAGCAGTTCTTC. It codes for CASSPLSGSEGYNEQFF.